Below are 5 T cell receptor beta chains sequenced from a single sample in a study of CD8 T cells in Susac syndrome (dated by TCRdb to the late 2010s). Library generation was performed with the immunoSEQ multiplex PCR assay. RNA was extracted using the RNeasy kit, and about 0.5 to 1 microgram was reverse transcribed with random hexamers. TCRdb redid the processing of the public reads, applying fastp at Q25 and MiXCR, and retained in-frame beta chains. For every CDR3 protein sequence, its rows merge into one entry that carries the most common genes and DNA. In all, the sample holds 250,000 or so distinct CDR3 sequences, and roughly 95% of those were seen once. The ten biggest clones cover around 0.07% of the sample. Specimen: CD4+ T cells from PBMCs. The source of these receptors is a human donor with multiple sclerosis.

This chain uses TRBV3-1 with TRBJ2-2, with D possibly matching TRBD1 (5 bases). Trimming stripped 9 bases from V and 6 bases from J, with 14 bases between. CDR1 is LGHDT, CDR2 YNNKEL, per germline (reference sequence). The CDR3 runs 13 residues. CDR3 in DNA: TGTGCCAGTCTGGGGCGGATTTCCGGGGAGCTGTTTTTT. It yields the protein CASLGRISGELFF.

This chain joins TRBV19 and TRBJ1-1, with D perhaps matching TRBD1 (5 bases). V was clipped by 3 bases and J by 0 bases, with 11 bases between them. CDR1 and CDR2 (germline): LNHDA, SQIVND (reference sequence). The CDR3 extends over 15 amino acids. The CDR3 nucleotides are TGTGCCAGTAGTATCGGGGGAATGATGAACACTGAAGCTTTCTTT. Translated: CASSIGGMMNTEAFF.

V gene TRBV4-1 combines with J gene TRBJ1-2; D is possibly TRBD1 (5 bases). The CDR3 is made up of 13 amino acids. Trimming pared 4 bases from V and 7 bases from J, leaving 13 bases between. Germline lookup yields CDR1 MGHRA and CDR2 YSYEKL. The CDR3, as DNA: TGCGCCAGCAGCCCAGGGAACATCCGTGGCTACACCTTC. It is translated as CASSPGNIRGYTF.

This rearrangement joins TRBV7-9 to TRBJ1-1; possible D gene TRBD1, 5 bases. Germline loops: CDR1 SEHNR, CDR2 FQNEAQ (reference sequence). V gave up 1 base and J gave up 1 base, with 19 bases separating them. CDR3 length: 18 amino acids. CDR3 bases: TGTGCCAGCAGCTTAGTTTTCAGTGGGGACGGCAAGAACACTGAAGCTTTCTTT. Amino acid sequence: CASSLVFSGDGKNTEAFF.

The table lists this clonotype with a count of one. The chain uses TRBV7-2 and TRBJ2-1; maybe TRBD2 (5 bases). V was cut by 5 bases and J by 4 bases, with 15 bases left in between. CDR3 length: 15 amino acids. The germline V gene has CDR1 SGHTA and CDR2 FQGNSA. This CDR3 reads CASSPEGATYNEQFF. In DNA, the CDR3 is TGTGCCAGCAGCCCAGAGGGCGCTACTTACAATGAGCAGTTCTTC.